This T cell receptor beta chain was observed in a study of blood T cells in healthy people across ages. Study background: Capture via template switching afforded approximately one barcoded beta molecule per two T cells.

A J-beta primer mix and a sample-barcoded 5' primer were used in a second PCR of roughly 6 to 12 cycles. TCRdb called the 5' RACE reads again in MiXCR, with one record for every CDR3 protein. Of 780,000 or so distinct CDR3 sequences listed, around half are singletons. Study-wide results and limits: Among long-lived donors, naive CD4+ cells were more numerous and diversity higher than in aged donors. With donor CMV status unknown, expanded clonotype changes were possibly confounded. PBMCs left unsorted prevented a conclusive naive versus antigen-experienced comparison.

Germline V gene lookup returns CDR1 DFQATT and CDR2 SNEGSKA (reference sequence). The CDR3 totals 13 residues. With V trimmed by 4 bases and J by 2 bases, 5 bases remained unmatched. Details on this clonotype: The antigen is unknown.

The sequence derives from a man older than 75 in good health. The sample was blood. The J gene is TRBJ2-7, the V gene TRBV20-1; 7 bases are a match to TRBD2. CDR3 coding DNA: TGCAGTGCTACGTGGGACTACACCTACGAGCAGTACTTC. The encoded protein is CSATWDYTYEQYF.